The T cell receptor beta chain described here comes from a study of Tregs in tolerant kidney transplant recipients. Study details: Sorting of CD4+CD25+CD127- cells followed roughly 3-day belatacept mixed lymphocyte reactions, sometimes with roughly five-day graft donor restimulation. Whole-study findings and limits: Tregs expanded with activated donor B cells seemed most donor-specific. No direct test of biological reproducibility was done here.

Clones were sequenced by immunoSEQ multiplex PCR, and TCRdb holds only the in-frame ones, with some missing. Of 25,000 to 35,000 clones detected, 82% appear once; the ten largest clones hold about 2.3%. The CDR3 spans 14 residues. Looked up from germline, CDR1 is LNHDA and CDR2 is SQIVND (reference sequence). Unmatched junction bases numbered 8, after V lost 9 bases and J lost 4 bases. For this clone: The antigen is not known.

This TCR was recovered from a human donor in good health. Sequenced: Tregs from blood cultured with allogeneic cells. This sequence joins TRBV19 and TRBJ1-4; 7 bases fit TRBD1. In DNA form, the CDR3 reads TGTGCCAGCCGCTTAGGGACAGTTAATGAAAAACTGTTTTTT. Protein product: CASRLGTVNEKLFF.